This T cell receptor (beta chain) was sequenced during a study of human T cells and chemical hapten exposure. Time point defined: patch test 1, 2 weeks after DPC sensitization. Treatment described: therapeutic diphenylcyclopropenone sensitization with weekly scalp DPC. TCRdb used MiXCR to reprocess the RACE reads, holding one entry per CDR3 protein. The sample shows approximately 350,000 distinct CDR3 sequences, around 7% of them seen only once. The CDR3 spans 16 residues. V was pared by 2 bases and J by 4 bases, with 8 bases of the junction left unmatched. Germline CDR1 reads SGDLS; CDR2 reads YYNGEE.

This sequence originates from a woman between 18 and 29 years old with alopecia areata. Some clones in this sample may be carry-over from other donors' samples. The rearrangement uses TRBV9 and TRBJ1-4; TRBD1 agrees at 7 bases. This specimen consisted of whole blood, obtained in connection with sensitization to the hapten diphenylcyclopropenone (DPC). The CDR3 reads CASSVHPGQSNEKLFF. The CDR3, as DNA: TGTGCCAGCAGCGTTCACCCGGGACAGAGTAATGAAAAACTGTTTTTT.